This is a list of T cell receptor beta chains from one sample in a study of a mutant IDH1 vaccine in newly diagnosed glioma. No antigen is known for these receptors. Sequenced by immunoSEQ multiplex PCR; TCRdb stores in-frame clones only, minus some. The sample has 41,000 or so clones, 78% seen once. The source material was PBMCs, sampled from a glioma patient whose treatment included an IDH1 peptide vaccine. The receptors stem from a middle-aged woman with glioma. Some clones in this sample may be carry-over from other donors' samples. Each CDR3 is given with its conserved first and last residue. D genes are given only for firm matches. Clone size is stated in some rows and not others, as once, few, many or a class when expanded.

CASSAQLAKGGAGELFF,TGTGCCAGCAGTGCCCAGCTAGCGAAGGGGGGTGCCGGGGAGCTGTTTTTT,NA,NA,TRBV25-1,TRBJ2-2
CASSSTYPIGYTF,TGTGCCAGCAGCTCGACCTACCCCATTGGCTACACCTTC,NA,NA,TRBV28,TRBJ1-2
CASSQILVTERTDTQYF,TGCGCCAGCAGCCAAATCTTAGTCACAGAACGCACAGATACGCAGTATTTT,few,NA,TRBV4-1,TRBJ2-3
CASSYSIQGGDYEQYF,TGTGCCAGCAGTTACTCGATACAGGGGGGGGACTACGAGCAGTACTTC,once,NA,TRBV6-6,TRBJ2-7
CASSQDRRGPQHF,TGCGCCAGCAGCCAAGATAGACGAGGGCCCCAGCATTTT,NA,NA,TRBV4-3,TRBJ1-5
CASSSSNTEAFF,TGTGCCAGCAGCTCGAGTAACACTGAAGCTTTCTTT,NA,NA,TRBV7-2,TRBJ1-1
CASSFGSRVGAFF,TGTGCCAGCAGCTTCGGAAGCAGGGTCGGCGCTTTCTTT,NA,NA,TRBV5-8,TRBJ1-1
CASSLGQVVNYGYTF,TGCGCCAGCAGCCTCGGTCAAGTGGTTAACTATGGCTACACCTTC,NA,NA,TRBV4-1,TRBJ1-2
CASSYSGVNQPQHF,TGTGCCAGCAGTTACTCGGGGGTCAATCAGCCCCAGCATTTT,NA,NA,TRBV6-5,TRBJ1-5
CASSFRGGQPQHF,TGTGCCAGCAGTTTCAGGGGGGGACAGCCCCAGCATTTT,NA,TRBD1,TRBV6-5,TRBJ1-5
CASSQGQHYEQYF,TGTGCCAGCAGCCAGGGACAGCATTACGAGCAGTACTTC,NA,TRBD1,TRBV5-8,TRBJ2-7
CASSPRTGSGTDTQYF,TGTGCCAGCAGCCCCCGGACAGGGTCAGGCACAGATACGCAGTATTTT,NA,TRBD1,TRBV7-2,TRBJ2-3
CASSARQGREQYF,TGTGCCAGCAGCGCACGACAGGGCCGGGAGCAGTACTTC,NA,TRBD1,TRBV9,TRBJ2-7
CASSSTGLSNQPQHF,TGTGCCAGCAGCAGTACAGGGCTGAGCAATCAGCCCCAGCATTTT,NA,NA,TRBV7-9,TRBJ1-5
CASSSLVAGGYNEQFF,TGTGCCAGCAGCTCCCTCGTGGCGGGAGGTTATAATGAGCAGTTCTTC,NA,TRBD2,TRBV7-9,TRBJ2-1
CASSLVGSTNEKLFF,TGCGCCAGCAGCCTCGTTGGTTCTACTAATGAAAAACTGTTTTTT,NA,NA,TRBV5-1,TRBJ1-4
CASSGFIDRDTGELFF,TGTGCCAGCAGTGGCTTCATAGACAGGGACACCGGGGAGCTGTTTTTT,NA,TRBD1,TRBV2,TRBJ2-2
CASSHRDRVWYTF,TGTGCCAGCAGCCACCGGGACAGGGTGTGGTACACCTTC,once,TRBD1,TRBV5-1,TRBJ1-2